This T cell receptor (beta chain) was obtained from a study of blood T cell repertoires in COVID-19. Looking at the study overall: Italy, Spain and the United States were the sources of the convalescent and acute COVID-19 samples.

The table lists this clone with a count of one. The CDR3 is 17 amino acids. Germline CDR1 reads SEHNR; CDR2 reads FQNEAQ (reference sequence). Trimming removed 5 bases from V and 0 bases from J; junction bases left unmatched: 10. In the source study's methods: Scientists estimated how many nucleated cells there were by amplifying reference gene primers. TCRdb's copy holds only in-frame clones and misses some; the assay was immunoSEQ multiplex PCR. V and J calls and clone size are given by that table; D and trimming were obtained from the DNA. The data contain around 400,000 clones, roughly four fifths of them singletons.

This chain uses TRBV7-9 with TRBJ1-3; 7 nucleotides align to TRBD1. This sequence originates from a woman between 50 and 59 years old who had recovered from COVID-19. Sample: PBMCs or T cells enriched from blood (not recorded which). This chain's CDR3 is CASSPIQGFVSGNTIYF. In DNA, the CDR3 is TGTGCCAGCAGCCCAATACAGGGGTTCGTCTCTGGAAACACCATATATTTT.